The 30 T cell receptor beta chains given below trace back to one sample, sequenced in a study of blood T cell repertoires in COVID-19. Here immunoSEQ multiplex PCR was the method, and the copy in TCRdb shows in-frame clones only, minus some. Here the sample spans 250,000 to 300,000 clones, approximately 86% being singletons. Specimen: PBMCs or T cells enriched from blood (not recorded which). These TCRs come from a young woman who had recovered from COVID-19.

CDR3 bases: TGTGCCAGCAGCGGAGCGGGGGGTAATCTGGGTGAGCAGTTCTTC. Protein product: CASSGAGGNLGEQFF. This chain links TRBV9 with TRBJ2-1; 9 positions agree with TRBD2. V trimming: 3 bases; J trimming: 9 bases; junction bases outside the gene matches: 10. Germline CDR1 is SGDLS and CDR2 is YYNGEE. The CDR3 has 15 residues.

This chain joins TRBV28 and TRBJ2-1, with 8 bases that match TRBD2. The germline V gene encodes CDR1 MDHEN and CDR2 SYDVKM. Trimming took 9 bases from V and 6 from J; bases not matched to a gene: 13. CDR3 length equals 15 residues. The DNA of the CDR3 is TGTGCCAGTAATATAGAGGAGCGGGAGCCCAATGAGCAGTTCTTC. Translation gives CASNIEEREPNEQFF.

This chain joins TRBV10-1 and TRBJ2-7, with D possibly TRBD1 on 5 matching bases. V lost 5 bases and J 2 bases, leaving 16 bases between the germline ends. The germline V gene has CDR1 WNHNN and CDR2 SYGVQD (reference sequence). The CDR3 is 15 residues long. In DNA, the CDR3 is TGCGCCAGCAGTTACCGAACAGGTGAGGCCTACGAGCAGTACTTC. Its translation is CASSYRTGEAYEQYF.

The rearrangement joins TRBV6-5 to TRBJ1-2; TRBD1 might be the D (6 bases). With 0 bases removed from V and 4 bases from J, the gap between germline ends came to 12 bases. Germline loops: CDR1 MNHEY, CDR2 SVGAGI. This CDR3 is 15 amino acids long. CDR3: CASSYSGGQGYGYTF. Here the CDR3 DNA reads TGTGCCAGCAGTTACTCGGGGGGGCAGGGCTATGGCTACACCTTC.

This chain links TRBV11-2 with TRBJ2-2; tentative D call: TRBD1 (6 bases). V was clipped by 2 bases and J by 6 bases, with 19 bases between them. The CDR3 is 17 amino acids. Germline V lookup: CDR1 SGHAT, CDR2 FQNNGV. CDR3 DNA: TGTGCCAGCAGCTTACTAACCAGGACAGCTATCTCCGGGGAGCTGTTTTTT. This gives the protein CASSLLTRTAISGELFF.

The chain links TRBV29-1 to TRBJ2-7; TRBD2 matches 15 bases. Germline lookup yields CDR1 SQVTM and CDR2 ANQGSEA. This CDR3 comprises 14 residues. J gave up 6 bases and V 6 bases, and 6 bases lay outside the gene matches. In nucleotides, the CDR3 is TGCAGCGTGGTAGGACTAGCGGGGGGGCTCGAGCAGTACTTC. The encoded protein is CSVVGLAGGLEQYF.

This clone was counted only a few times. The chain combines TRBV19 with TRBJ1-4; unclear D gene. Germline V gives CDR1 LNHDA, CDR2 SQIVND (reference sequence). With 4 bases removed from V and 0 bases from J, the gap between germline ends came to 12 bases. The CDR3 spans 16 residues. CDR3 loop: CASSKVAVATNEKLFF. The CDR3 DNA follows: TGTGCCAGTAGTAAAGTGGCAGTTGCAACTAATGAAAAACTGTTTTTT.

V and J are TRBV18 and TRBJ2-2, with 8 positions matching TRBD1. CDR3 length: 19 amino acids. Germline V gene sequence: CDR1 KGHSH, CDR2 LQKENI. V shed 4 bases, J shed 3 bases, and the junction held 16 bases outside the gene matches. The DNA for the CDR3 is TGTGCCAGCTCACAACTAGCCCGACAGGGGTTGAGGGACACCGGGGAGCTGTTTTTT. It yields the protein CASSQLARQGLRDTGELFF.

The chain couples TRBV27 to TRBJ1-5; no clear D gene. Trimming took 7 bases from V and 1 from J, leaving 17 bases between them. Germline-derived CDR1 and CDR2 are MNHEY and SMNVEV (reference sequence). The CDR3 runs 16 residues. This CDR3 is CASNPLPGRSNQPQHF. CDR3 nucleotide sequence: TGTGCCAGCAACCCCCTCCCGGGTAGGAGCAATCAGCCCCAGCATTTT.

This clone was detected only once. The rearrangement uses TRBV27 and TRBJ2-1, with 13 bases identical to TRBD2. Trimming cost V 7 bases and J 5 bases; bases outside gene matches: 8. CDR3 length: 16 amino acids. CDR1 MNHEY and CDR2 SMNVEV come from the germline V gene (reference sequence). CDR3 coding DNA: TGTGCCAGCACCCCCCGACTAGCGGGGGGACACAATGAGCAGTTCTTC. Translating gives CASTPRLAGGHNEQFF.

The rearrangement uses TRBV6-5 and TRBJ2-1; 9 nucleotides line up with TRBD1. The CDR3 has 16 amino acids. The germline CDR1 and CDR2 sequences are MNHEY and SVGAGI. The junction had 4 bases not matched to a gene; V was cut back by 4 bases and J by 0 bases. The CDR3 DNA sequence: TGTGCCAGCAGTTTGACAGGGGGAAGCTCCTACAATGAGCAGTTCTTC. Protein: CASSLTGGSSYNEQFF.

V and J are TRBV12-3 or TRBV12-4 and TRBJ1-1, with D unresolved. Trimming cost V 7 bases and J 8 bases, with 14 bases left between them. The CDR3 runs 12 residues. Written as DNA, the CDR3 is TGTGCCAGCAACAACCCTCGCGGGGAAGCTTTCTTT. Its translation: CASNNPRGEAFF.

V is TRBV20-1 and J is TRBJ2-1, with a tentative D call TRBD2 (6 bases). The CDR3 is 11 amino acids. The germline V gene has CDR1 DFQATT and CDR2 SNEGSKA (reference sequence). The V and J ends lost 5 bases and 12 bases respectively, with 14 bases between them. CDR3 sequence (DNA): TGCAGTGCTCTGCGGAGGGACGGGCAGTTCTTC. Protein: CSALRRDGQFF.

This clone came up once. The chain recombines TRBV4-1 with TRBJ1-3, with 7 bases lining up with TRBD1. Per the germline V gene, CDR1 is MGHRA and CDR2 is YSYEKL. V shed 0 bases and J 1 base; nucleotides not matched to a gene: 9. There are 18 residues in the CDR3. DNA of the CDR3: TGCGCCAGCAGCCAAGATCGCGGGACAGCTATTTCTGGAAACACCATATATTTT. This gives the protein CASSQDRGTAISGNTIYF.

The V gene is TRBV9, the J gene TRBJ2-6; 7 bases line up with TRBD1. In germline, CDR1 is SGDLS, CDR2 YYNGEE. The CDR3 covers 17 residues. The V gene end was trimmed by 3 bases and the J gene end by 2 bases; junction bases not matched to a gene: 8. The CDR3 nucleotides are TGTGCCAGCAGCGCGGGGACAGCCCCAACTGGGGCCAACGTCCTGACTTTC. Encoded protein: CASSAGTAPTGANVLTF.

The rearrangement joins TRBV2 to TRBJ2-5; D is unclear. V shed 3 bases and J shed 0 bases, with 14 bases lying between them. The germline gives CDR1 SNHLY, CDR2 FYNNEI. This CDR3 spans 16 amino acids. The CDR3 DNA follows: TGTGCCAGCAGTGATGGCGCAGGTGGTAACCAAGAGACCCAGTACTTC. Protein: CASSDGAGGNQETQYF.

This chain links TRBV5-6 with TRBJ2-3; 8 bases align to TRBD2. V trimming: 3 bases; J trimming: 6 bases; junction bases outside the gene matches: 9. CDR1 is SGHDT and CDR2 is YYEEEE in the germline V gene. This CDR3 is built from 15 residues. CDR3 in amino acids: CASSSPGGAGDTQYF. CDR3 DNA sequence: TGTGCCAGCAGCTCCCCCGGGGGGGCAGGCGATACGCAGTATTTT.

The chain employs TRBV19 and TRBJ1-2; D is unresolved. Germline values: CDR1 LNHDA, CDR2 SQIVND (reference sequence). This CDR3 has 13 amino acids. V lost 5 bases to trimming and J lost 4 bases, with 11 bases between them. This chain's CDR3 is CASSPPGLYGYTF. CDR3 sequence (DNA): TGTGCCAGTAGTCCCCCCGGACTCTATGGCTACACCTTC.

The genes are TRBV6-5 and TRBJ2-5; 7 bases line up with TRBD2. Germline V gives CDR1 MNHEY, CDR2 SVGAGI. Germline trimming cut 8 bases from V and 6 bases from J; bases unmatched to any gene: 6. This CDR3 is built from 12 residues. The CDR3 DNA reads TGTGCCAGCGGGGGGGATGTGAAGACCCAGTACTTC. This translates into CASGGDVKTQYF.

Here the CDR3 reads CASSRTDPYEQYF. The CDR3 DNA reads TGTGCCAGCAGTAGGACAGACCCCTACGAGCAGTACTTC. V and J are TRBV28 and TRBJ2-7; perhaps TRBD1 as D (6 bases). The CDR3 covers 13 residues. Trimming pared 5 bases from V and 2 bases from J, leaving 10 bases between. The germline V gene has CDR1 MDHEN and CDR2 SYDVKM.

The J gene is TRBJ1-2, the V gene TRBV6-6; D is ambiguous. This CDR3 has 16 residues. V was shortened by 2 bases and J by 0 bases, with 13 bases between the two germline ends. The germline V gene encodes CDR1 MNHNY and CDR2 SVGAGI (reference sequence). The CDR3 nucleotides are TGTGCCAGCAGTTACGCGGCCAGGAGGGCTAACTATGGCTACACCTTC. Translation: CASSYAARRANYGYTF.

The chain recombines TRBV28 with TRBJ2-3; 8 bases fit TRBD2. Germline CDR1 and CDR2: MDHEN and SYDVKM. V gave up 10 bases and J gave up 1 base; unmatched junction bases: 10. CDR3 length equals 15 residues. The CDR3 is CATSRGTRGTDTQYF. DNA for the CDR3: TGTGCCACGTCAAGGGGGACTAGGGGCACAGATACGCAGTATTTT.

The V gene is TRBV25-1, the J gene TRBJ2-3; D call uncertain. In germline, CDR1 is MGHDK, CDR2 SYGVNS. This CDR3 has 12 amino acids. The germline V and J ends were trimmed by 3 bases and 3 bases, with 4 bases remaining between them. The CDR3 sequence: CASSDLTDTQYF. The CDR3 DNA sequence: TGTGCCAGCAGTGACTTGACAGATACGCAGTATTTT.

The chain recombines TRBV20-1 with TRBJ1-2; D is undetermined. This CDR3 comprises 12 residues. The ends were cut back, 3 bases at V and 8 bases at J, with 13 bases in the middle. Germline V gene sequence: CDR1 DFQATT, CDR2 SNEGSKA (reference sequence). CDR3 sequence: CSASLPSRGYTF. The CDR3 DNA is TGCAGTGCTAGTCTGCCGTCTAGGGGCTACACCTTC.

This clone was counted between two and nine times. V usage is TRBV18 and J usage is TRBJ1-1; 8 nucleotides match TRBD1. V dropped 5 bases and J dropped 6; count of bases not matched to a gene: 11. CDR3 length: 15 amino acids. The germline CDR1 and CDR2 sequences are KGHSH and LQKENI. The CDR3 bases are TGTGCCAGCTCAGCTTCCCACAGGGGGGAGGCTGAAGCTTTCTTT. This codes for CASSASHRGEAEAFF.

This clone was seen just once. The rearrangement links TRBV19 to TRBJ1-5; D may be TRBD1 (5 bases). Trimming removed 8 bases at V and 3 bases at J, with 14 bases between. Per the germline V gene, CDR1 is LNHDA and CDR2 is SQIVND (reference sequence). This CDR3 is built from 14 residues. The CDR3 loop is CASSGSLYNQPQHF. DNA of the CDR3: TGTGCCAGTTCAGGGTCCTTATACAATCAGCCCCAGCATTTT.

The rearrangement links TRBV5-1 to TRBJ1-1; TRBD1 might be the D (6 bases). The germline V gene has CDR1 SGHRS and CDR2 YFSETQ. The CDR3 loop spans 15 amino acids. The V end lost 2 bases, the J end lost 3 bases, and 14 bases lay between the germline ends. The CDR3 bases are TGCGCCAGCAGCTTACAGGGTTTATGGGACACTGAAGCTTTCTTT. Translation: CASSLQGLWDTEAFF.

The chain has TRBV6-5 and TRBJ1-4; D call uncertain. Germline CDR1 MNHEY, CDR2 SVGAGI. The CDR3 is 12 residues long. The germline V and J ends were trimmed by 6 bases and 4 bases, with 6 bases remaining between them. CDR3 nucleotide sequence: TGTGCCAGCAGGCGTAGTAATGAAAAACTGTTTTTT. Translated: CASRRSNEKLFF.

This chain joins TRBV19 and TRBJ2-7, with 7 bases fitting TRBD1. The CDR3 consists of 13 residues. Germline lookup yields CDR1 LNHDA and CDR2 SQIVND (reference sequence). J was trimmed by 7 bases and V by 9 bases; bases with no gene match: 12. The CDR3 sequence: CASRDRGTLEQYF. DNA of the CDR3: TGTGCCAGCCGGGACAGAGGGACACTTGAGCAGTACTTC.

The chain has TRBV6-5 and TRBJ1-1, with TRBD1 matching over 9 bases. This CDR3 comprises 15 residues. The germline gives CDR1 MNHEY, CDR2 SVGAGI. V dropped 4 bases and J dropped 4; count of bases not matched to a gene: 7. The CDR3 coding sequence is TGTGCCAGCAGTTGGGGACAGGGAGGTTTCACTGAAGCTTTCTTT. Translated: CASSWGQGGFTEAFF.